The TCR beta chain under discussion was sequenced for a study of OX40 agonist ivuxolimab in advanced cancers. Only in-frame clones appear in the TCRdb table, and some are missing; sequencing was by immunoSEQ multiplex PCR. The sample has roughly 26,000 clones; about 90% are singletons. The CDR3 is 13 amino acids. Germline CDR1 SGHDT, CDR2 YYEEEE. Trimming took off 3 bases at V and 7 bases at J, with 14 bases between the two ends. The V and J genes are TRBV5-6 and TRBJ2-7, with a tentative D call TRBD1 (6 bases). This TCR was sampled from an adult with an advanced solid tumor such as melanoma, head and neck, liver or kidney cancer. Sequencing used CD4+ or CD8+ T cells sorted from blood, obtained in a trial of the OX40 agonist ivuxolimab. CDR3 sequence (DNA): TGTGCCAGCAGCTCACTCGACAGGTTTGAGCAGTACTTC. This encodes CASSSLDRFEQYF.